Following are 10 T cell receptor beta chains from one sample sequenced in a study of blood T cell repertoires in COVID-19. Generated by immunoSEQ multiplex PCR, the TCRdb table keeps only in-frame clones and is missing some. The sample consists of about 280,000 clones, about 88% of them appearing once. Specimen: PBMCs or T cells enriched from blood (not recorded which). These TCRs come from a woman aged 55-70 years in a cohort exposed to, infected with or recovered from COVID-19 (not recorded which).

The CDR3 is CASSPGQGVEKLFF. CDR3 DNA: TGTGCCAGCAGCCCGGGACAGGGGGTCGAAAAACTGTTTTTT. The V and J genes are TRBV7-9 and TRBJ1-4; 11 nucleotides match TRBD1. Germline V gene lookup returns CDR1 SEHNR and CDR2 FQNEAQ (reference sequence). This CDR3 region has 14 residues. Germline trimming cut 5 bases from V and 8 bases from J; bases unmatched to any gene: 4.

J is TRBJ1-1 and V is TRBV28; tentatively, D is TRBD1 (6 bases). The CDR3 runs 14 residues. CDR1 MDHEN and CDR2 SYDVKM come from the germline V gene. Trimming took off 3 bases at V and 3 bases at J, with 11 bases between the two ends. The CDR3 sequence is CASSFGGADTEAFF. The DNA for the CDR3 is TGTGCCAGCAGTTTTGGGGGCGCCGACACTGAAGCTTTCTTT. The full variable domain, with the rest looked up from reference TRBV28 and TRBJ1-1, is DVKVTQSSRYLVKRTGEKVFLECVQDMDHENMFWYRQDPGLGLRLIYFSYDVKMKEKGDIPEGYSVSREKKERFSLILESASTNQTSMYLCASSFGGADTEAFFGQGTRLTVV.

This chain connects TRBV19 to TRBJ2-7; 7 positions match TRBD2. CDR1 and CDR2 from the germline V gene are LNHDA and SQIVND (reference sequence). This CDR3 comprises 16 residues. With 6 bases clipped from V and 1 base from J, the junction kept 12 bases outside the gene matches. The CDR3 is CASREPSGTGSYEQYF. CDR3 DNA sequence: TGTGCCAGTAGGGAACCAAGCGGGACGGGGTCCTACGAGCAGTACTTC.

The chain is built from TRBV5-6 and TRBJ2-2; D is perhaps TRBD1 (5 bases). Germline CDR1 and CDR2: SGHDT and YYEEEE. The V gene lost 4 bases and the J gene lost 5 bases, with 12 bases spanning the gap. The CDR3 runs to 14 residues. CDR3: CASSPGRPTGELFF. CDR3 sequence (DNA): TGTGCCAGCAGCCCAGGGCGACCTACCGGGGAGCTGTTTTTT.

The chain carries TRBV3-1 (or the pseudogene TRBV3-2) and TRBJ2-3; 9 nucleotides line up with TRBD2. V trimming: 4 bases; J trimming: 4 bases; junction bases outside the gene matches: 6. Germline loops: CDR1 LGHDT, CDR2 YNNKEL (reference sequence). This CDR3 has 15 amino acids. The CDR3 loop reads CASSRGTSSPDTQYF. The CDR3 nucleotides are TGTGCCAGCAGCCGGGGGACTAGCAGTCCAGATACGCAGTATTTT.

The chain couples TRBV28 to TRBJ1-5; D is undetermined. CDR3 length: 16 amino acids. The germline V gene has CDR1 MDHEN and CDR2 SYDVKM. The V end lost 7 bases, the J end lost 7 bases, and 23 bases lay between the germline ends. CDR3 sequence (DNA): TGTGCCAGCAACTCCCTTGGGAGAGGCTTCTGGCAGCCCCAGCATTTT. It translates to CASNSLGRGFWQPQHF.

This chain uses TRBV15 with TRBJ2-7, with 7 bases fitting TRBD2. Germline values: CDR1 LNHNV, CDR2 YYDKDF (reference sequence). The CDR3 loop spans 13 amino acids. V lost 3 bases, J lost 2 bases, and 1 base stayed unmatched. The CDR3 coding sequence is TGTGCCACCAGCAGCCGGGAGGCCTACGAGCAGTACTTC. It translates to CATSSREAYEQYF.

The V gene is TRBV19, the J gene TRBJ2-1; 9 nucleotides align to TRBD2. The CDR3 spans 15 residues. CDR1 LNHDA and CDR2 SQIVND come from the germline V gene (reference sequence). V was clipped by 5 bases and J by 4 bases; unmatched bases: 6. CDR3 amino acids: CASSPGTSIYNEQFF. The CDR3, as DNA: TGTGCCAGTAGTCCCGGGACTAGCATATACAATGAGCAGTTCTTC.

V is TRBV7-2 and J is TRBJ1-4, with TRBD1 as a possible D gene (6 bases). V was shortened by 5 bases and J by 7 bases, with 17 bases between the two germline ends. CDR1 and CDR2 (germline): SGHTA, FQGNSA. The length of the CDR3 is 15 residues. The CDR3, as DNA: TGTGCCAGCAGCCAGCGGGGGGGCAGGGTTGAAAAACTGTTTTTT. This gives the protein CASSQRGGRVEKLFF.

The CDR3 DNA sequence: TGCGCCAGCAGCCAAGACAGGGTTCGTAATTCACCCCTCCACTTT. The encoded protein is CASSQDRVRNSPLHF. This chain uses TRBV4-1 with TRBJ1-6, with D maybe TRBD1 (5 bases). V lost 0 bases to trimming and J lost 6 bases, with 9 bases between them. CDR1 is MGHRA, CDR2 YSYEKL, per germline. The CDR3 runs to 15 residues.